One and the same sample provided the 21 T cell receptor beta chains below, sequenced in a study of blood T cells in healthy people across ages. A second PCR, run for about 6 to 11 cycles, used a sample-barcoded 5' primer plus a J-beta primer mix. TCRdb called the 5' RACE reads again in MiXCR, with one record for every CDR3 protein. This table holds about 970,000 distinct CDR3 sequences, about 53% found once. The source material was blood. All receptors come from a woman aged 55-69 years in good health.

This clonotype was found a few times. The chain has TRBV6-5 and TRBJ2-7; tentatively, D is TRBD2 (5 bases). The germline V and J ends were trimmed by 0 bases and 4 bases, with 10 bases remaining between them. Germline CDR1 reads MNHEY; CDR2 reads SVGAGI. The CDR3 consists of 14 residues. The CDR3 protein is CASSYSPGSYEQYF. For the CDR3, the DNA is TGTGCCAGCAGTTACTCTCCGGGATCTTACGAGCAGTACTTC.

The chain joins TRBV20-1 to TRBJ2-1, with 15 bases lining up with TRBD2. Germline V gives CDR1 DFQATT, CDR2 SNEGSKA (reference sequence). The CDR3 runs to 15 residues. V lost 0 bases, J lost 10 bases, and 4 bases stayed unmatched. The CDR3 nucleotides are TGCAGTGCTAGAGATCCGGGGACTAGCGGGAGGGAGCAGTTCTTC. Protein product: CSARDPGTSGREQFF.

This chain uses TRBV5-5 with TRBJ2-1; no definite D call. Germline-derived CDR1 and CDR2 are SGHKS and YYEKEE (reference sequence). The CDR3 has 15 residues. Trimming cost V 1 base and J 1 base, with 9 bases left between them. CDR3 sequence (DNA): TGTGCCAGCAGCTTGACTGACATGTCCTACAATGAGCAGTTCTTC. Translated, it gives CASSLTDMSYNEQFF.

This chain joins TRBV6-5 and TRBJ1-5, with TRBD1 matching over 9 bases. CDR1 and CDR2 (germline): MNHEY, SVGAGI. The CDR3 extends over 15 amino acids. Trimming cost V 6 bases and J 7 bases; bases outside gene matches: 10. The CDR3 coding sequence is TGTGCCAGCAGGAAGGGACAGGGTAATGGCCAGCCCCAGCATTTT. As protein: CASRKGQGNGQPQHF.

V gene TRBV28 combines with J gene TRBJ2-7; 9 nucleotides line up with TRBD2. V shed 2 bases, J shed 3 bases, and the junction held 5 bases outside the gene matches. The CDR3 has 15 residues. CDR1 and CDR2 from the germline V gene are MDHEN and SYDVKM. CDR3 nucleotides: TGTGCCAGCAGTTTAACAGCGGGAGGTGACTACGAGCAGTACTTC. Residues: CASSLTAGGDYEQYF.

V gene TRBV5-1 combines with J gene TRBJ2-2; TRBD2 is a possible D gene (6 bases). The germline gives CDR1 SGHRS, CDR2 YFSETQ. V was pared by 0 bases and J by 4 bases, with 10 bases between. This CDR3 contains 15 residues. Here the CDR3 DNA reads TGCGCCAGCAGCTTGGCCTCGGGACTCACCGGGGAGCTGTTTTTT. It is translated as CASSLASGLTGELFF.

The sample holds a few counts of this clonotype. J is TRBJ2-7 and V is TRBV20-1, with no clear D. The CDR3 extends over 15 amino acids. CDR1 and CDR2 from the germline V gene are DFQATT and SNEGSKA (reference sequence). CDR3 residues: CSSYLLSGSSYEQYF. The CDR3 DNA reads as TGCAGCTCCTATCTCCTATCCGGAAGCTCCTACGAGCAGTACTTC.

This clonotype was observed a handful of times. This chain joins TRBV7-8 and TRBJ2-7; D ambiguous. The germline CDR1 and CDR2 sequences are SGHVS and FQNEAQ. Trimming took off 1 base at V and 0 bases at J, with 13 bases between the two ends. The CDR3 has 16 residues. The CDR3 sequence: CASSLGVTRTSYEQYF. CDR3 in DNA: TGTGCCAGCAGCTTAGGGGTCACGCGGACCTCCTACGAGCAGTACTTC.

This clonotype was seen a few times. V usage is TRBV20-1 and J usage is TRBJ2-3; a possible D gene is TRBD2 (6 bases). Trimming took 3 bases from V and 6 from J, leaving 22 bases between them. Germline values: CDR1 DFQATT, CDR2 SNEGSKA (reference sequence). The length of the CDR3 is 16 residues. The CDR3 sequence: CSARDWAKGGTDTQYF. CDR3 sequence (DNA): TGCAGTGCTAGGGATTGGGCAAAGGGAGGAACCGATACGCAGTATTTT.

In this sample, this clonotype turned up once. DNA for the CDR3: TGCAGCGTTGAAGATCTTCGGGAGGGGGGCTACACCTTC. Its protein product is CSVEDLREGGYTF. The V gene is TRBV29-1, the J gene TRBJ1-2; weak D call: TRBD1 (5 bases). Trimming removed 0 bases from V and 8 bases from J, with 13 bases in between. Germline-derived CDR1 and CDR2 are SQVTM and ANQGSEA. The length of the CDR3 is 13 residues. The variable domain in full, completed from reference TRBV29-1 and TRBJ1-2, reads SAVISQKPSRDICQRGTSLTIQCQVDSQVTMMFWYRQQPGQSLTLIATANQGSEATYESGFVIDKFPISRPNLTFSTLTVSNMSPEDSSIYLCSVEDLREGGYTFGSGTRLTVV.

This clonotype was seen more than once but under ten times. V usage is TRBV7-3 and J usage is TRBJ2-1; the match to TRBD2 covers 7 bases. Germline V gene lookup returns CDR1 SGHTA and CDR2 FQGTGA. Trimming at V came to 5 bases and at J to 1 base, leaving 11 bases not matched to a gene. CDR3 length equals 17 residues. The CDR3 DNA reads TGTGCCAGCAGCCCATGGGGAGCGGGGCTTTCCTACAATGAGCAGTTCTTC. Its translation is CASSPWGAGLSYNEQFF.

The chain recombines TRBV29-1 with TRBJ2-7, with 8 bases that match TRBD1. This CDR3 is built from 11 residues. V lost 6 bases to trimming and J lost 8 bases; unmatched junction nucleotides: 6. CDR1 and CDR2 (germline): SQVTM, ANQGSEA. CDR3 DNA: TGCAGCGTCGACAGGGGTTTAAAGCAGTACTTC. Amino acids: CSVDRGLKQYF.

The rearrangement uses TRBV6-2 or TRBV6-3 and TRBJ2-7; TRBD1 might be the D (6 bases). The CDR3 is 15 residues long. V shed 7 bases and J shed 0 bases, with 16 bases lying between them. Per germline, CDR1 MNHEY and CDR2 SVGEGT. In DNA form, the CDR3 reads TGTGCCAGCACCCCCGGACAGACCAGCTCCTACGAGCAGTACTTC. Translating gives CASTPGQTSSYEQYF.

This clonotype was recorded a few times. The V call is TRBV20-1, the J call TRBJ2-1, with 9 bases that match TRBD2. V was pared by 8 bases and J by 4 bases, with 9 bases of the junction left unmatched. The CDR3 consists of 14 residues. The germline gives CDR1 DFQATT, CDR2 SNEGSKA (reference sequence). The CDR3: CSLVPSGKYNEQFF. DNA for the CDR3: TGCAGTCTTGTTCCTAGCGGGAAATACAATGAGCAGTTCTTC.

This chain joins TRBV7-6 and TRBJ2-1; unclear D gene. CDR1 and CDR2 from the germline V gene are SGHVS and FNYEAQ. V lost 7 bases to trimming and J lost 6 bases, with 13 bases between them. The CDR3 extends over 13 amino acids. The CDR3: CASTVSTVNEQFF. The CDR3 nucleotides are TGTGCCAGCACGGTCTCGACCGTCAATGAGCAGTTCTTC. The full variable domain, rest sourced from reference TRBV7-6 and TRBJ2-1, is GAGVSQSPRYKVTKRGQDVALRCDPISGHVSLYWYRQALGQGPEFLTYFNYEAQQDKSGLPNDRFSAERPEGSISTLTIQRTEQRDSAMYRCASTVSTVNEQFFGPGTRLTVL.

J is TRBJ2-5 and V is TRBV7-9, with D maybe TRBD2 (6 bases). The germline V and J ends were trimmed by 6 bases and 5 bases, with 22 bases remaining between them. This CDR3 has 16 residues. Germline V gene data show CDR1 as SEHNR and CDR2 as FQNEAQ (reference sequence). The CDR3 region is CASSHGGPRELETQYF. The CDR3 DNA reads as TGTGCCAGCAGTCACGGCGGGCCGCGGGAATTGGAGACCCAGTACTTC.

The CDR3 DNA reads TGCGCCAGCAGCCAAGGAGACAGGGTTCTAGAGCCCCAGCATTTT. Its protein product is CASSQGDRVLEPQHF. This chain uses TRBV4-1 with TRBJ1-5, with TRBD1 matching 7 bases. CDR3 length: 15 residues. Germline V gene sequence: CDR1 MGHRA, CDR2 YSYEKL. V shed 1 base and J 8 bases; nucleotides not matched to a gene: 8.

This clonotype was observed a few times. This chain uses TRBV27 with TRBJ2-7, with D possibly TRBD1 on 7 matching bases. Germline loops: CDR1 MNHEY, CDR2 SMNVEV (reference sequence). V was shortened by 5 bases and J by 7 bases, with 12 bases between the two germline ends. CDR3 length: 12 amino acids. The CDR3 DNA follows: TGTGCCAGCAGTGCGGGACAGTATGAGCAGTACTTC. Amino acids: CASSAGQYEQYF.

The V and J genes are TRBV15 and TRBJ2-7; TRBD1 matches at 9 bases. CDR3 length equals 16 residues. Germline CDR1 and CDR2: LNHNV and YYDKDF (reference sequence). V was pared by 5 bases and J by 4 bases, with 12 bases of the junction left unmatched. The CDR3 DNA is TGTGCCACCAGCCGACCCGAGGACAGGGGATTTTACGAGCAGTACTTC. It codes for CATSRPEDRGFYEQYF.

J is TRBJ2-5 and V is TRBV6-1; D is possibly TRBD2 (6 bases). Trimming left V 6 bases short and J 5 bases short, with 13 bases between. CDR3 length: 13 residues. CDR1 MNHNS and CDR2 SASEGT come from the germline V gene. The CDR3 nucleotides are TGTGCCAGCAGCCGGGAGTTAGGGGAGACCCAGTACTTC. This sequence encodes CASSRELGETQYF.

This chain connects TRBV20-1 to TRBJ1-2; 8 bases line up with TRBD1. Unmatched junction bases numbered 15, after V lost 6 bases and J lost 6 bases. CDR3 size: 15 residues. Germline V gene lookup returns CDR1 DFQATT and CDR2 SNEGSKA (reference sequence). The CDR3 reads CSAPPPHRGRDGYTF. In DNA, the CDR3 is TGCAGTGCGCCCCCACCTCACAGGGGGAGGGATGGCTACACCTTC.